This T cell receptor (beta chain) originates from a study of CD8 T cells in ankylosing spondylitis. Quantitative molecular-barcoded 5'-RACE generated the TCR beta libraries. Each CDR3 protein gets one entry after TCRdb re-called the 5' RACE reads with MiXCR. The data show fewer than 200,000 distinct CDR3 sequences, 18% seen once. The CDR3 contains 13 residues. CDR1 is DFQATT, CDR2 SNEGSKA, per germline (reference sequence). The V end was cut by 1 base, the J end by 2 bases, with 7 bases between. The material sequenced was blood, either unsorted or a sorted T cell fraction (not recorded which). The receptor was derived from a male donor between 5 and 29 years old with ankylosing spondylitis or in good health (not recorded which). The gene calls are TRBV20-1 and TRBJ2-3; D remains unclear. The CDR3 reads CSARVRFTDTQYF. In nucleotides, the CDR3 is TGCAGTGCTAGAGTTCGGTTCACAGATACGCAGTATTTT.